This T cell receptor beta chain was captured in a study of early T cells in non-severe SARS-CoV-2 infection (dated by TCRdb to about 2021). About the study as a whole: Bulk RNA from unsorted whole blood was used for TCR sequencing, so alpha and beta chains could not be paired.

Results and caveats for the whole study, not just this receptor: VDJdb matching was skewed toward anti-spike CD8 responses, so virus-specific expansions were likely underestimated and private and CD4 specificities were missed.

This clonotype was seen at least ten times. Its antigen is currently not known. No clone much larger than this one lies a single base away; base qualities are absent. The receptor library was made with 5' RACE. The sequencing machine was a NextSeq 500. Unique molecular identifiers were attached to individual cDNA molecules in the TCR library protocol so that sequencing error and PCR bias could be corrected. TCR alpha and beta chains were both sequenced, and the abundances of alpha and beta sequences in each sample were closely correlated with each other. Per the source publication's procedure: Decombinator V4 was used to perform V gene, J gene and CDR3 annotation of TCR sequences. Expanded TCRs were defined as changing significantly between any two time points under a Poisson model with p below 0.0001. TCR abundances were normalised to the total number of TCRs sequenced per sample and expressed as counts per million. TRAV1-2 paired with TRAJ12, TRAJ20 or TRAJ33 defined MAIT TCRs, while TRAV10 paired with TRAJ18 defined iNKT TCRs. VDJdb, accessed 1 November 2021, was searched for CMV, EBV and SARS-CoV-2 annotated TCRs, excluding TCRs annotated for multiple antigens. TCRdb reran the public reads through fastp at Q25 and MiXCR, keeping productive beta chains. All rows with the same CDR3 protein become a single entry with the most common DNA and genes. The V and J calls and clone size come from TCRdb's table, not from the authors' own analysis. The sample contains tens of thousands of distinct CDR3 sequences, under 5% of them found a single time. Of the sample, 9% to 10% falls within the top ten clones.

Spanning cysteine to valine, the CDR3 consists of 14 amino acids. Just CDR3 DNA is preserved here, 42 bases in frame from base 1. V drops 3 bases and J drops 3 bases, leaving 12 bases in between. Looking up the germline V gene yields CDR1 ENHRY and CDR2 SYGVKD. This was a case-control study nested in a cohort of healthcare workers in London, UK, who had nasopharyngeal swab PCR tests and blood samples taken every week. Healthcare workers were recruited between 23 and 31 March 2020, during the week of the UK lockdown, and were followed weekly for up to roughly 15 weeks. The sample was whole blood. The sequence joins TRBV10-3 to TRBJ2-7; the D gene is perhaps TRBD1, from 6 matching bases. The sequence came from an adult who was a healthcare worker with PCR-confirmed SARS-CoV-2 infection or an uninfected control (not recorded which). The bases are TGTGCCATCAGTGATGGGGGCAGGGTCTACGAGCAGTACGTC. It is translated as CAISDGGRVYEQYV.